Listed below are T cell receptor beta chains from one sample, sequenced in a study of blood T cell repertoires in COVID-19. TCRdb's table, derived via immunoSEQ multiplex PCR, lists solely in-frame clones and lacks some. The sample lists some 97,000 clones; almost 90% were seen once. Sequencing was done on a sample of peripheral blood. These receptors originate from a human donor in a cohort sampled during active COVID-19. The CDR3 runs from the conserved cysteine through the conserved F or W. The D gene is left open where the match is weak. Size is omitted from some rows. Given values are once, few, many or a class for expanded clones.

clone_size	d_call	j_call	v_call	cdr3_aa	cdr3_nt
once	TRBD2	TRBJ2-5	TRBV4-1	CASSQDPGTSGETQYF	TGCGCCAGCAGCCAAGATCCCGGGACTAGTGGAGAGACCCAGTACTTC
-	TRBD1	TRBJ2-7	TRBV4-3	CASSQTGTAYEQYF	TGCGCCAGCAGCCAAACCGGGACAGCCTACGAGCAGTACTTC
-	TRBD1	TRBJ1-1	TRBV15	CATSPRTGGQVAFF	TGTGCCACCAGCCCGCGGACAGGGGGGCAAGTAGCTTTCTTT
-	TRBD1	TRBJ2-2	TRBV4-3	CASSQATGTGIGYTGELFF	TGCGCCAGCAGCCAAGCCACCGGGACAGGGATCGGTTACACCGGGGAGCTGTTTTTT
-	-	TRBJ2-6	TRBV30	CAGRILRVESGANVLTF	TGTGCCGGGCGGATCTTGAGGGTCGAATCTGGGGCCAACGTCCTGACTTTC
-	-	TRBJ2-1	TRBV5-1	CASSFLAASNEQFF	TGCGCCAGCAGCTTTTTAGCCGCTAGCAATGAGCAGTTCTTC
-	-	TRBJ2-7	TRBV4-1	CASSPRLERLFTYEQYF	TGCGCCAGCAGCCCGCGCTTGGAAAGACTATTTACCTACGAGCAGTACTTC
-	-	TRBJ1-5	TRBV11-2	CASSLQDNQPQHF	TGTGCCAGCAGCTTACAGGACAATCAGCCCCAGCATTTT
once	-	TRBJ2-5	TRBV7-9	CASTQGETQYF	TGTGCCAGTACTCAGGGGGAGACCCAGTACTTC
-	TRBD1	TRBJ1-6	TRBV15	CATSRGQGVWGRSPLHF	TGTGCCACCAGCAGGGGACAGGGGGTCTGGGGGCGATCACCCCTCCACTTT
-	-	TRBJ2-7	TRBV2	CASRYIYEQYF	TGTGCCAGCAGATATATCTACGAGCAGTACTTC
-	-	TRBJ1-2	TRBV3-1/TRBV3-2	CASSQDIGDGYTF	TGTGCCAGCAGCCAAGATATCGGGGATGGCTACACCTTC